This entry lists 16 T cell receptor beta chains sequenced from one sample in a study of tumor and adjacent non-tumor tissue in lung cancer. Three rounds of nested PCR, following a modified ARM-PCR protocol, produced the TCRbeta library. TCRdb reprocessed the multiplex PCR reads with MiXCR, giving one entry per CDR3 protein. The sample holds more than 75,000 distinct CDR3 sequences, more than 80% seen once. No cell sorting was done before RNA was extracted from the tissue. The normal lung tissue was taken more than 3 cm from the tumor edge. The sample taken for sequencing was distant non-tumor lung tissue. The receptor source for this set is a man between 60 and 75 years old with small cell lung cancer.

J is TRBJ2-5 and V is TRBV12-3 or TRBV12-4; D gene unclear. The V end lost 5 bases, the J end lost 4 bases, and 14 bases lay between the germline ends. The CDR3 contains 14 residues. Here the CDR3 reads CASSPWTSGETQYF. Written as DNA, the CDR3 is TGTGCCAGCAGTCCTTGGACCTCGGGAGAGACCCAGTACTTC.

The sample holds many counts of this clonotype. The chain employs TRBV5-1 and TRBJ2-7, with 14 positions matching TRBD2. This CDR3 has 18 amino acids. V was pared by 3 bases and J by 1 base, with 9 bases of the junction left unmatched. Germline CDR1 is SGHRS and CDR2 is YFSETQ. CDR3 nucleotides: TGCGCCAGCAGCTCGACAGGACTAGCGGGAGGCTATTCCTACGAGCAGTACTTC. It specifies CASSSTGLAGGYSYEQYF.

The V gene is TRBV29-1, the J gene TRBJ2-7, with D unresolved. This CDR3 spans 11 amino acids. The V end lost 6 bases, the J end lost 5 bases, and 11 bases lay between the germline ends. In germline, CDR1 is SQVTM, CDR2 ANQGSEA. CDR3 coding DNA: TGCAGCGTCTTGACCCCGGACGAGCAGTACTTC. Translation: CSVLTPDEQYF.

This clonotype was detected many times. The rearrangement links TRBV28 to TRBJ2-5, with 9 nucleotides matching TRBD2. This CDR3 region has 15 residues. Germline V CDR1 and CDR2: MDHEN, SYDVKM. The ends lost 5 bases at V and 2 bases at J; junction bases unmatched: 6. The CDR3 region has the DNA TGTGCCAGCAGTCCAGGGACTAGCAGACAAGAGACCCAGTACTTC. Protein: CASSPGTSRQETQYF.

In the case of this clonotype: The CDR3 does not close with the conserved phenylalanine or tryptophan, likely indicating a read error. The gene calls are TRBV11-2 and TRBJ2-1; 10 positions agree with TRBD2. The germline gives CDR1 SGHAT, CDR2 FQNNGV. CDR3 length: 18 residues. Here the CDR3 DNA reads TGTGCCAGTAGCTTAGGAGTAGCGGGAGGCTGCTACTACAATGAGCAGTTCATC. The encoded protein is CASSLGVAGGCYYNEQFI.

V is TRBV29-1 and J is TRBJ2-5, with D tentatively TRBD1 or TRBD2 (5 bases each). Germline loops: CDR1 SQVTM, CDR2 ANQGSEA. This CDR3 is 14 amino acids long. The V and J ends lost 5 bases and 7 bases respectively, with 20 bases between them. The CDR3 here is CSVWGPGKEGTQYF. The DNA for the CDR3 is TGCAGCGTTTGGGGACCCGGAAAGGAAGGGACCCAGTACTTC.

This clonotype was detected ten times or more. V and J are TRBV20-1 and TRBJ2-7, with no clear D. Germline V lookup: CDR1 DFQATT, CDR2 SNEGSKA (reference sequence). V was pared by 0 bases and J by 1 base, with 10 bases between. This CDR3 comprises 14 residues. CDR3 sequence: CSARDSRQSYEQYF. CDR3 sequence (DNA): TGCAGTGCTAGAGATTCTAGGCAGTCCTACGAGCAGTACTTC.

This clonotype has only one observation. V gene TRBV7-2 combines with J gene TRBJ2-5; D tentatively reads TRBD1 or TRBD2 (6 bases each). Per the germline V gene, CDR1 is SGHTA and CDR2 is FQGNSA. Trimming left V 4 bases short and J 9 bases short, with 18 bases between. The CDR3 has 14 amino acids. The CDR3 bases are TGTGCCAGCAGCTGGGGGGCCCGGCGGATGGCCCAGTACTTC. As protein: CASSWGARRMAQYF.

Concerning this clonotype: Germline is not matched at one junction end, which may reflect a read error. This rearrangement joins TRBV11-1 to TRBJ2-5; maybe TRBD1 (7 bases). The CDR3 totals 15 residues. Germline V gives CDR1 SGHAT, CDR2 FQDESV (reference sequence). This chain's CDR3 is CHSSSQGGVVETQYF. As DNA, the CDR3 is TGTCACAGCAGCTCCCAGGGGGGAGTGGTAGAGACCCAATACTTC.

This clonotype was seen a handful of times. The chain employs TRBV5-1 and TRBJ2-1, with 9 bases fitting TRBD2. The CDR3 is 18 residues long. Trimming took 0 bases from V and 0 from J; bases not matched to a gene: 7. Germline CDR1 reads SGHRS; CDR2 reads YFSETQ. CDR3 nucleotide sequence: TGCGCCAGCAGCTTGGGTATAGCGGGAGACGTCTCCTACAATGAGCAGTTCTTC. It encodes CASSLGIAGDVSYNEQFF.

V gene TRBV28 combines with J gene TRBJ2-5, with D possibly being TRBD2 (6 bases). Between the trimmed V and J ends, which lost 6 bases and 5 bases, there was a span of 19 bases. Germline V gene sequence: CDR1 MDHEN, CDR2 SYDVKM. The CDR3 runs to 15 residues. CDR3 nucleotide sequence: TGTGCCAGCAGAACAAACAGTGGAGGGCGGGAGACCCAGTACTTC. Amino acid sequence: CASRTNSGGRETQYF.

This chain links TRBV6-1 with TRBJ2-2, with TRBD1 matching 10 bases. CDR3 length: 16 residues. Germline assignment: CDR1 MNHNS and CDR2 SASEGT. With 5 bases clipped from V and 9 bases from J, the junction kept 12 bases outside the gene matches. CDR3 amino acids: CASSLGTGVAGRELFF. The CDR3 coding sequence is TGTGCCAGCAGTCTTGGGACAGGGGTAGCAGGCAGGGAGCTGTTTTTT.

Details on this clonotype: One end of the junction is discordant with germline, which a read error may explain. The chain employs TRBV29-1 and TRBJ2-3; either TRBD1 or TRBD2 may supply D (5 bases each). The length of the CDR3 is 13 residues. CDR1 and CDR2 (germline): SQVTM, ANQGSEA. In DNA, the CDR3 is TGCAGGGTTGAAAGCCGGGGCGCAGATACGCGGTATTTT. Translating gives CRVESRGADTRYF.

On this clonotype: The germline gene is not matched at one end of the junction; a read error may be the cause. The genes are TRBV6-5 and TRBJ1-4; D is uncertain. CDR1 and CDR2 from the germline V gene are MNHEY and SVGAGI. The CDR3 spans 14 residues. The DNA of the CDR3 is TGTGTCAGCAGTTTGACATTCTCCCGAGAAAAACTGTTTTTT. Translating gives CVSSLTFSREKLFF.

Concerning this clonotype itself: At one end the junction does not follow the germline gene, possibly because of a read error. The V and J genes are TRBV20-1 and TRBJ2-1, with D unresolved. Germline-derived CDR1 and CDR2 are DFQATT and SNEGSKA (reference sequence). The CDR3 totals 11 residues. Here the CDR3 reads CSARSGSQQLF. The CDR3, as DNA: TGCAGTGCTAGATCCGGAAGTCAGCAGCTCTTC.

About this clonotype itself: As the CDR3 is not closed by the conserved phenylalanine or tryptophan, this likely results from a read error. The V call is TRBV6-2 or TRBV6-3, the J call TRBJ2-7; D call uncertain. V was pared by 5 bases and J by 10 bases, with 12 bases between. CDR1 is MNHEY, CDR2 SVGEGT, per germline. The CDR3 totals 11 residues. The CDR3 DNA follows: TGTGCCAGCAGTCAACCTGGAGAACAGTACTCC. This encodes CASSQPGEQYS.